One sample yielded the 27 T cell receptor beta chains listed below, sequenced in a study of human T cells and chemical hapten exposure (dated by TCRdb to the early 2020s). What this sample's time point label stands for: pre-sensitization, week 0. What this sample's treatment or condition label stands for: therapeutic diphenylcyclopropenone sensitization with weekly scalp DPC. The method behind the library was RACE. TCRdb lists the instrument as NextSeq 500. Starting from the raw public reads, TCRdb applied fastp trimming at Q25, assembled clones with MiXCR and retained in-frame beta chains. CDR3 protein sequences are deduplicated, and each keeps its most common genes and DNA. For this sample there are roughly 100,000 distinct CDR3 sequences; less than 14% appear just once. Of the sample, about 3% falls within the top ten clones. Specimen: whole blood, collected in connection with sensitization to the hapten diphenylcyclopropenone (DPC). These receptors came from a woman aged 60-75 years with alopecia areata. Some clones in this sample may be carry-over from other donors' samples.

This sequence joins TRBV29-1 and TRBJ1-1; possible D gene TRBD1, 5 bases. V lost 4 bases and J lost 4, with 16 bases in between. The CDR3 covers 14 residues. In germline, CDR1 is SQVTM, CDR2 ANQGSEA. The CDR3 here is CSVAPGGLTTEAFF. The CDR3 DNA reads TGCAGCGTTGCCCCCGGGGGGTTGACCACTGAAGCTTTCTTT.

V usage is TRBV27 and J usage is TRBJ1-1; 9 positions agree with TRBD1. J was trimmed by 1 base and V by 6 bases; bases with no gene match: 6. Germline values: CDR1 MNHEY, CDR2 SMNVEV (reference sequence). The CDR3 totals 15 residues. The CDR3 DNA follows: TGTGCCAGCAGGTCAGGACAGGGGAGGAACACTGAAGCTTTCTTT. It encodes CASRSGQGRNTEAFF.

The genes are TRBV7-6 and TRBJ2-5; D not certain. The V and J ends lost 4 bases and 1 base respectively, with 4 bases between them. The CDR3 spans 12 residues. Germline assignment: CDR1 SGHVS and CDR2 FNYEAQ. The CDR3 region has the DNA TGTGCCAGCAGCTCCTTCCAAGAGACCCAGTACTTC. It is translated as CASSSFQETQYF. Full variable domain (rest looked up from reference TRBV7-6 and TRBJ2-5): GAGVSQSPRYKVTKRGQDVALRCDPISGHVSLYWYRQALGQGPEFLTYFNYEAQQDKSGLPNDRFSAERPEGSISTLTIQRTEQRDSAMYRCASSSFQETQYFGPGTRLLVL.

The rearrangement links TRBV6-2 or TRBV6-3 to TRBJ2-1, with D tentatively TRBD1 or TRBD2 (6 bases each). CDR3 size: 15 residues. V was trimmed by 5 bases and J by 0 bases, leaving 11 bases between them. The germline gives CDR1 MNHEY, CDR2 SVGEGT. The CDR3 coding sequence is TGTGCCAGCAGTCTGACGGGGGCCTCCTACAATGAGCAGTTCTTC. Translated, it gives CASSLTGASYNEQFF.

This clonotype came up a few times. The chain has TRBV20-1 and TRBJ2-7; a weak D match, TRBD2 (6 bases). CDR3 length equals 12 residues. V was clipped by 1 base and J by 6 bases, with 10 bases between them. Germline V gives CDR1 DFQATT, CDR2 SNEGSKA (reference sequence). The CDR3 DNA sequence: TGCAGTGCTAGAGGCGGGGTCGGCGAGCAGTACTTC. Protein product: CSARGGVGEQYF.

This clonotype has at least ten counts. An end of the junction differs from the germline gene, which may be a read error. V and J are TRBV7-7 and TRBJ2-7; 8 nucleotides line up with TRBD2. The CDR3 has 14 amino acids. Looked up from germline, CDR1 is SSHAT and CDR2 is FNYEAQ (reference sequence). This CDR3 reads CASSLFGGAHEQYF. The CDR3 DNA reads as TGTGCTAGCAGCTTATTCGGGGGGGCCCACGAGCAGTACTTC.

This clonotype was recorded only once. The genes are TRBV5-1 and TRBJ2-3; D may be TRBD2 (5 bases). V lost 0 bases and J lost 6, with 5 bases in between. The CDR3 extends over 12 amino acids. Germline CDR1 SGHRS, CDR2 YFSETQ. CDR3 residues: CASSLERDTQYF. The CDR3 coding sequence is TGCGCCAGCAGCTTGGAGCGGGATACGCAGTATTTT.

This clonotype was counted at least ten times. The chain uses TRBV5-4 and TRBJ1-1, with 7 bases matching TRBD1. Germline V gives CDR1 SGHNT, CDR2 YYREEE (reference sequence). The CDR3 has 14 residues. Trimming removed 6 bases from V and 2 bases from J; junction bases left unmatched: 7. CDR3 amino acids: CASTVGQVNTEAFF. Here the CDR3 DNA reads TGTGCCAGCACCGTCGGACAGGTCAACACTGAAGCTTTCTTT.

The chain uses TRBV6-1 and TRBJ1-6; a possible D gene is TRBD1 (6 bases). Trimming stripped 5 bases from V and 6 bases from J, with 11 bases between. The CDR3 runs to 14 residues. Germline-derived CDR1 and CDR2 are MNHNS and SASEGT. This CDR3 is CASSPDRINSPLHF. For the CDR3, the DNA is TGTGCCAGCAGTCCAGACAGGATTAATTCACCCCTCCACTTT.

This clonotype appeared many times. The chain links TRBV30 to TRBJ1-2; D is ambiguous. CDR3 length: 13 residues. CDR1 is GTSNPN and CDR2 is SVGIG in the germline V gene (reference sequence). Trimming left V 8 bases short and J 6 bases short, with 19 bases between. Written as DNA, the CDR3 is TGTGCCGGTGGACGGATGCTATCGGATGGCTACACCTTC. Its protein product is CAGGRMLSDGYTF.

The V call is TRBV5-1, the J call TRBJ1-2; 8 bases align to TRBD1. Germline assignment: CDR1 SGHRS and CDR2 YFSETQ. The CDR3 length is 15 residues. Trimming took 2 bases from V and 0 from J; bases not matched to a gene: 3. Here the CDR3 DNA reads TGCGCCAGCAGCTTCGGACAGGGCGCTAACTATGGCTACACCTTC. Translation gives CASSFGQGANYGYTF.

This clonotype was detected only a few times. The chain combines TRBV27 with TRBJ2-3, with D possibly being TRBD1 (5 bases). The CDR3 is 15 residues long. V lost 7 bases to trimming and J lost 3 bases, with 17 bases between them. Germline CDR1 and CDR2: MNHEY and SMNVEV (reference sequence). CDR3 sequence (DNA): TGTGCCAGCAACATTGGCCTAAGGGGTACAGATACGCAGTATTTT. Translating gives CASNIGLRGTDTQYF.

As regards this clonotype: One end of the junction varies from germline; a read error may be responsible. The V and J genes are TRBV7-2 and TRBJ1-6; D unresolved. The CDR3 length is 12 residues. CDR1 is SGHTA, CDR2 FQGNSA, per germline. The CDR3 loop is CASSIMGSPLHF. The CDR3 DNA is TGTGCCAGCAGCATTATGGGGTCACCCCTCCATTTT.

This clonotype was seen ten or more times. This chain links TRBV7-8 with TRBJ2-5; 9 nucleotides agree with TRBD1. Germline V CDR1 and CDR2: SGHVS, FQNEAQ. The trim removed 5 bases at V and 5 bases at J, leaving 6 bases unmatched. The CDR3 contains 14 residues. DNA of the CDR3: TGTGCCAGCAGCACCTGGGACAGGGCGGAGACCCAGTACTTC. This encodes CASSTWDRAETQYF.

Of note for this clonotype: A read error may be the cause here, since a much bigger clone is one base away. Likely a read error: the CDR3 ends without its conserved phenylalanine or tryptophan. The genes are TRBV5-1 and TRBJ1-5; no clear D gene. Germline lookup yields CDR1 SGHRS and CDR2 YFSETQ. V was trimmed by 0 bases and J by 4 bases, leaving 5 bases between them. This CDR3 contains 13 residues. CDR3 DNA sequence: TGCGCCAGCAGCTTGGGGGAGAATCAGCCCCAGCATTTA. Translating gives CASSLGENQPQHL.

CDR3 sequence: CASSRTGKFETQYF. Written as DNA, the CDR3 is TGTGCCAGCAGCCGGACAGGGAAATTTGAGACCCAGTACTTC. J is TRBJ2-5 and V is TRBV3-1; 8 positions match TRBD1. Unmatched junction bases numbered 6, after V lost 4 bases and J lost 5 bases. CDR3 size: 14 residues. The germline gives CDR1 LGHDT, CDR2 YNNKEL (reference sequence).

The chain employs TRBV6-1 and TRBJ2-3; tentatively, D is TRBD1 (5 bases). Trimming took off 0 bases at V and 2 bases at J, with 9 bases between the two ends. There are 15 residues in the CDR3. Germline loops: CDR1 MNHNS, CDR2 SASEGT. The CDR3 DNA follows: TGTGCCAGCAGTGAAGCAGGGGTGTCCACAGATACGCAGTATTTT. Its translation is CASSEAGVSTDTQYF.

This rearrangement joins TRBV2 to TRBJ2-7; 7 bases map to TRBD1. The germline CDR1 and CDR2 sequences are SNHLY and FYNNEI. CDR3 length equals 14 residues. V was clipped by 10 bases and J by 2 bases; unmatched bases: 11. For the CDR3, the DNA is TGTGCCACTAAAGACAGGGTGGGGACCTACGAGCAGTACTTC. It specifies CATKDRVGTYEQYF.

V usage is TRBV9 and J usage is TRBJ1-4, with a tentative D call TRBD1 (5 bases). The germline V and J ends were trimmed by 3 bases and 9 bases, with 12 bases remaining between them. The CDR3 is made up of 13 amino acids. The germline CDR1 and CDR2 sequences are SGDLS and YYNGEE. CDR3 coding DNA: TGTGCCAGCAGCGGCAAGACAGTGCAAAAACTGTTTTTT. Its protein is CASSGKTVQKLFF. Complete variable domain (other parts from reference TRBV9 and TRBJ1-4): DSGVTQTPKHLITATGQRVTLRCSPRSGDLSVYWYQQSLDQGLQFLIQYYNGEERAKGNILERFSAQQFPDLHSELNLSSLELGDSALYFCASSGKTVQKLFFGSGTQLSVL.

The table lists this clonotype with many counts. V and J are TRBV7-9 and TRBJ2-1; D is undetermined. The CDR3 length is 15 residues. CDR1 is SEHNR and CDR2 is FQNEAQ in the germline V gene (reference sequence). V was trimmed by 5 bases and J by 0 bases, leaving 11 bases between them. This chain's CDR3 is CASSPDVFSYNEQFF. The CDR3 DNA sequence: TGTGCCAGCAGCCCGGACGTCTTCTCCTACAATGAGCAGTTCTTC. Together with reference TRBV7-9 and TRBJ2-1, the CDR3 gives the full variable domain: DTGVSQNPRHKITKRGQNVTFRCDPISEHNRLYWYRQTLGQGPEFLTYFQNEAQLEKSRLLSDRFSAERPKGSFSTLEIQRTEQGDSAMYLCASSPDVFSYNEQFFGPGTRLTVL.

In this sample, this clonotype turned up many times. The rearrangement links TRBV20-1 to TRBJ1-2, with 7 positions matching TRBD1. The CDR3 consists of 16 residues. The V gene end was trimmed by 6 bases and the J gene end by 4 bases; junction bases not matched to a gene: 17. From germline, CDR1 is DFQATT and CDR2 SNEGSKA (reference sequence). The CDR3 DNA reads as TGCAGTGCACGAGGGAAAAGGGGGCGACTGAGCTATGGCTACACCTTC. It yields the protein CSARGKRGRLSYGYTF.

In this sample, this clonotype turned up a few times. This sequence joins TRBV7-2 and TRBJ2-1; TRBD1 might be the D (5 bases). Trimming shortened V by 3 bases and J by 10 bases, and 10 bases separated the two germline ends. From germline, CDR1 is SGHTA and CDR2 FQGNSA. This CDR3 spans 12 amino acids. CDR3: CASSFSKGEQFF. The CDR3 region has the DNA TGTGCCAGCAGCTTTTCAAAGGGGGAGCAGTTCTTC.

This clonotype was observed a few times. The chain carries TRBV6-2 or TRBV6-3 and TRBJ2-7, with D possibly matching TRBD1 (5 bases). The CDR3 runs to 13 residues. V gave up 10 bases and J gave up 7 bases, with 20 bases separating them. Germline lookup yields CDR1 MNHEY and CDR2 SVGEGT. CDR3 coding DNA: TGTGCCACCCTTAATACAGGTACCTCAGAGCAGTACTTC. Translation gives CATLNTGTSEQYF.

The chain joins TRBV3-1 to TRBJ1-5; no reliable D call. This CDR3 is built from 11 residues. Germline assignment: CDR1 LGHDT and CDR2 YNNKEL (reference sequence). V was cut by 3 bases and J by 15 bases, with 12 bases left in between. DNA of the CDR3: TGTGCCAGCAGCCATGGAGGAAAGTGGCATTTT. As protein: CASSHGGKWHF.

In its sample, this clonotype was seen a few times. The chain employs TRBV21-1 and TRBJ1-5. TRBV21-1 is deemed a pseudogene. This CDR3 region has 16 residues. The CDR3 coding sequence is TGTGCCAGCAGCACGTCCGCGGTCGCCGGAATTCAGCCCCAGCATTTT. Translated, it gives CASSTSAVAGIQPQHF.

This clonotype was observed many times. V and J are TRBV3-1 and TRBJ2-5; D possibly corresponds to TRBD2 (5 bases). The germline CDR1 and CDR2 sequences are LGHDT and YNNKEL (reference sequence). CDR3 size: 14 residues. The ends were cut back, 1 base at V and 5 bases at J, with 11 bases in the middle. The DNA of the CDR3 is TGTGCCAGCAGCCAAGTAAACCTAGCCGAGACCCAGTACTTC. Translating it yields CASSQVNLAETQYF.

This clonotype was picked up a small number of times. The gene calls are TRBV6-5 and TRBJ1-1, with 10 bases fitting TRBD1. This CDR3 is built from 13 residues. The trim removed 10 bases at V and 5 bases at J, leaving 7 bases unmatched. CDR1 and CDR2 from the germline V gene are MNHEY and SVGAGI. CDR3 amino acids: CATVDRGLTEAFF. In DNA, the CDR3 is TGTGCCACCGTAGACAGGGGGCTGACTGAAGCTTTCTTT.